These 13 T cell receptor beta chains share one sample of origin, sequenced in a study of identifying expanded T cells in peripheral blood. Clones were sequenced by immunoSEQ multiplex PCR, and TCRdb holds only the in-frame ones, with some missing. Of under 150,000 clones listed, 84% were seen once; the top ten hold 3% to 3.5%. Sequencing was done on a sample of blood. The source is a person aged 18 to 70 in good health.

The chain joins TRBV6-5 to TRBJ1-2; D unresolved. Germline CDR1 is MNHEY and CDR2 is SVGAGI. V shed 2 bases and J shed 8 bases, with 6 bases lying between them. The CDR3 consists of 11 residues. Here the CDR3 reads CASSYAGGYTF. Written as DNA, the CDR3 is TGTGCCAGCAGTTACGCTGGGGGCTACACCTTC.

CDR3: CASSPRTGTSGNTIYF. The CDR3 nucleotides are TGTGCCAGCAGCCCAAGGACCGGGACATCCGGAAACACCATATATTTT. The chain combines TRBV7-9 with TRBJ1-3, with D possibly being TRBD1 (6 bases). The CDR3 length is 16 residues. The V and J ends lost 5 bases and 4 bases respectively, with 18 bases between them. CDR1 SEHNR and CDR2 FQNEAQ come from the germline V gene (reference sequence).

The chain recombines TRBV7-2 with TRBJ1-1; D possibly corresponds to TRBD1 (5 bases). V was shortened by 5 bases and J by 1 base, with 20 bases between the two germline ends. CDR1 and CDR2 from the germline V gene are SGHTA and FQGNSA. The CDR3 is made up of 17 amino acids. CDR3 DNA: TGTGCCAGCAGCCCAATGACAGCATCTATCGGGAACACTGAAGCTTTCTTT. It codes for CASSPMTASIGNTEAFF.

V gene TRBV6-4 combines with J gene TRBJ1-1, with a weak D call TRBD1 (6 bases). Trimming removed 5 bases at V and 5 bases at J, with 12 bases between. The CDR3 totals 13 residues. Germline lookup yields CDR1 MRHNA and CDR2 SNTAGT. CDR3 loop: CASSPQGRTEAFF. DNA for the CDR3: TGTGCCAGCAGTCCACAGGGAAGGACTGAAGCTTTCTTT.

This clone was recorded once. The chain is built from TRBV9 and TRBJ1-3, with D perhaps matching TRBD1 (6 bases). Trimming took off 0 bases at V and 2 bases at J, with 6 bases between the two ends. Germline CDR1 SGDLS, CDR2 YYNGEE. This CDR3 region has 14 residues. CDR3: CASSVAGAGNTIYF. The DNA for the CDR3 is TGTGCCAGCAGCGTAGCAGGGGCTGGAAACACCATATATTTT.

The chain joins TRBV4-1 to TRBJ2-2, with TRBD2 matching 9 bases. The V and J ends lost 0 bases and 2 bases, in that order; junction bases with no gene match: 4. CDR3 length equals 17 residues. Germline lookup yields CDR1 MGHRA and CDR2 YSYEKL. CDR3: CASSQDAGGANTGELFF. For the CDR3, the DNA is TGCGCCAGCAGCCAAGATGCGGGAGGGGCCAACACCGGGGAGCTGTTTTTT.

This chain uses TRBV11-3 with TRBJ2-7, with 8 bases identical to TRBD1. The CDR3 totals 14 residues. The V gene end was trimmed by 5 bases and the J gene end by 3 bases; junction bases not matched to a gene: 6. Germline V CDR1 and CDR2: SGHNT, YENEEA. Here the CDR3 reads CASSQRQGNYEQYF. The DNA of the CDR3 is TGTGCCAGCAGCCAAAGACAGGGGAACTACGAGCAGTACTTC. The full variable domain, rest sourced from reference TRBV11-3 and TRBJ2-7, is EAGVVQSPRYKIIEKKQPVAFWCNPISGHNTLYWYLQNLGQGPELLIRYENEEAVDDSQLPKDRFSAERLKGVDSTLKIQPAELGDSAVYLCASSQRQGNYEQYFGPGTRLTVT.

Written as DNA, the CDR3 is TGTGCCAGTAGTATAGGAGGGGGCACTGAAGCTTTCTTT. Amino acid sequence: CASSIGGGTEAFF. V gene TRBV19 combines with J gene TRBJ1-1; tentatively, D is TRBD1 (6 bases). CDR1 is LNHDA, CDR2 SQIVND, per germline (reference sequence). The V end lost 1 base, the J end lost 4 bases, and 7 bases lay between the germline ends. The CDR3 is 13 amino acids.

This sequence joins TRBV5-8 and TRBJ1-1; 7 bases line up with TRBD1. From germline, CDR1 is SGHTS and CDR2 YDEGEE. This CDR3 spans 17 amino acids. Germline trimming cut 4 bases from V and 2 bases from J; bases unmatched to any gene: 14. The CDR3 nucleotides are TGTGCCAGCAGCCCTATCCACTTGACAGGGTATAACACTGAAGCTTTCTTT. It translates to CASSPIHLTGYNTEAFF.

The table lists this clone with a count of one. V gene TRBV7-9 combines with J gene TRBJ2-7, with D perhaps TRBD2 (5 bases). The CDR3 length is 13 residues. Deletions cut 3 bases from V and 3 bases from J, with 9 bases between. Germline V gene lookup returns CDR1 SEHNR and CDR2 FQNEAQ (reference sequence). DNA for the CDR3: TGTGCCAGCAGCTTCGGGGAAAGCTACGAGCAGTACTTC. This gives the protein CASSFGESYEQYF. The full variable domain, in which reference TRBV7-9 and TRBJ2-7 provide the parts outside the CDR3, is DTGVSQNPRHKITKRGQNVTFRCDPISEHNRLYWYRQTLGQGPEFLTYFQNEAQLEKSRLLSDRFSAERPKGSFSTLEIQRTEQGDSAMYLCASSFGESYEQYFGPGTRLTVT.

The rearrangement uses TRBV6-5 and TRBJ2-7; D call uncertain. CDR3 length: 15 amino acids. V was pared by 4 bases and J by 6 bases, with 19 bases between. The germline gives CDR1 MNHEY, CDR2 SVGAGI. The CDR3 region is CASSLAQFGDREQYF. In nucleotides, the CDR3 is TGTGCCAGCAGTTTGGCGCAGTTTGGGGATCGCGAGCAGTACTTC.

The CDR3 sequence is CASSIVDGVFYGYTF. The CDR3 DNA is TGTGCCAGTAGTATAGTCGACGGAGTTTTCTATGGCTACACCTTC. The chain is built from TRBV19 and TRBJ1-2; the D is unclear. CDR1 is LNHDA and CDR2 is SQIVND in the germline V gene (reference sequence). The CDR3 consists of 15 residues. The ends were cut back, 1 base at V and 4 bases at J, with 13 bases in the middle. Combining the CDR3 with reference TRBV19 and TRBJ1-2 gives the whole variable domain DGGITQSPKYLFRKEGQNVTLSCEQNLNHDAMYWYRQDPGQGLRLIYYSQIVNDFQKGDIAEGYSVSREKKESFPLTVTSAQKNPTAFYLCASSIVDGVFYGYTFGSGTRLTVV.

The chain employs TRBV4-3 and TRBJ2-2, with D uncertain. CDR3 length: 12 residues. Germline values: CDR1 LGHNA, CDR2 YSLEER. V was shortened by 1 base and J by 7 bases, with 4 bases between the two germline ends. CDR3 protein: CASSQGSGELFF. CDR3 sequence (DNA): TGCGCCAGCAGCCAAGGAAGCGGGGAGCTGTTTTTT.